A single sample gave rise to the 32 T cell receptor beta chains below, sequenced in a study of blood T cell repertoires in COVID-19 (dated by TCRdb to the early 2020s). To prepare the library, the immunoSEQ multiplex PCR assay was applied. TCRdb holds this immuneACCESS table with in-frame rearrangements only. Some clones are missing; in checked studies, unresolved V genes explain under half, and the rest has no known cause. The sample table shows hundreds of thousands of clones, and roughly 87% are seen once. The ten largest clones take up about 0.7% of the sample. The sequenced sample consisted of peripheral blood. These receptors all stem from a human donor in a cohort sampled during active COVID-19.

The rearrangement links TRBV18 to TRBJ2-7, with D perhaps matching TRBD2 (5 bases). CDR3 length: 15 residues. The germline V gene has CDR1 KGHSH and CDR2 LQKENI. V shed 2 bases and J shed 3 bases, with 14 bases lying between them. CDR3 in DNA: TGTGCCAGCTCACCAAAAGAGCGGAACAACTACGAGCAGTACTTC. Protein product: CASSPKERNNYEQYF.

The genes are TRBV25-1 and TRBJ2-7, with a possible D match to TRBD1 (6 bases). The CDR3 is made up of 14 amino acids. Trimming shortened V by 10 bases and J by 2 bases, and 18 bases separated the two germline ends. Germline values: CDR1 MGHDK, CDR2 SYGVNS. The CDR3 is CATEPTTGTYEQYF. The CDR3 nucleotides are TGTGCCACCGAGCCGACAACAGGGACCTACGAGCAGTACTTC.

In nucleotides, the CDR3 is TGTGCCAGCAGTCGGACAGGGGAAGATACGCAGTATTTT. This encodes CASSRTGEDTQYF. The genes are TRBV12-3 or TRBV12-4 and TRBJ2-3; 9 bases fit TRBD1. With 5 bases clipped from V and 5 bases from J, the junction kept 2 bases outside the gene matches. The CDR3 contains 13 residues.

This clone was counted only a few times. The chain uses TRBV27 and TRBJ1-4; 7 nucleotides align to TRBD1. There are 13 residues in the CDR3. Germline V gene data show CDR1 as MNHEY and CDR2 as SMNVEV (reference sequence). V was clipped by 7 bases and J by 6 bases; unmatched bases: 5. CDR3 in amino acids: CASIGQGDEKLFF. CDR3 bases: TGTGCCAGCATTGGTCAGGGGGATGAAAAACTGTTTTTT.

Written as DNA, the CDR3 is TGTGCCAGCAGTTTAAGGGGGTTCTATGGCTACACCTTC. Translating it yields CASSLRGFYGYTF. V usage is TRBV27 and J usage is TRBJ1-2, with D tentatively TRBD1 (6 bases). Per the germline V gene, CDR1 is MNHEY and CDR2 is SMNVEV (reference sequence). The CDR3 is 13 residues long. V lost 2 bases and J 4 bases, leaving 8 bases between the germline ends.

This clone came up once. At one of its ends the junction is not consistent with the germline gene, which may arise from a read error. J is TRBJ2-1 and V is TRBV7-7; maybe TRBD2 (6 bases). Germline-derived CDR1 and CDR2 are SSHAT and FNYEAQ (reference sequence). The CDR3 has 13 amino acids. As DNA, the CDR3 is TGTGCTAGCAGCTTGCGGGACGGCAATGAGCAGTTCTTC. Its translation is CASSLRDGNEQFF.

V usage is TRBV7-2 and J usage is TRBJ1-5, with D unresolved. Germline V gene sequence: CDR1 SGHTA, CDR2 FQGNSA. Trimming shortened V by 2 bases and J by 2 bases, and 7 bases separated the two germline ends. The CDR3 contains 14 residues. The chain's CDR3 is CASSLKTGNQPQHF. The CDR3 DNA sequence: TGTGCCAGCAGCTTAAAAACAGGCAATCAGCCCCAGCATTTT.

The table lists this clone with a few counts. The rearrangement joins TRBV6-2 or TRBV6-3 to TRBJ2-7; TRBD2 agrees at 14 bases. Per germline, CDR1 MNHEY and CDR2 SVGEGT. V was pared by 6 bases and J by 5 bases, with 12 bases of the junction left unmatched. This CDR3 is built from 17 residues. CDR3 bases: TGTGCCAGCAGCCAAGGGACTAGCGGGAGCCTTAGGAACGAGCAGTACTTC. Its protein product is CASSQGTSGSLRNEQYF.

V is TRBV18 and J is TRBJ2-3; D is perhaps TRBD2 (6 bases). Trimming left V 3 bases short and J 0 bases short, with 13 bases between. CDR1 is KGHSH and CDR2 is LQKENI in the germline V gene. This CDR3 is 16 amino acids long. In DNA, the CDR3 is TGTGCCAGCTCACCTCCGACGGGGACTAGCACAGATACGCAGTATTTT. Protein product: CASSPPTGTSTDTQYF.

The V call is TRBV19, the J call TRBJ2-7; 11 bases are a match to TRBD2. Germline V lookup: CDR1 LNHDA, CDR2 SQIVND (reference sequence). Trimming took 5 bases from V and 1 from J; bases not matched to a gene: 7. The length of the CDR3 is 16 residues. The CDR3 DNA is TGTGCCAGTAGTCCCCGACTAGCGGGACGGTCCTACGAGCAGTACTTC. It translates to CASSPRLAGRSYEQYF. Based on the CDR3 plus reference TRBV19 and TRBJ2-7, the full variable domain is DGGITQSPKYLFRKEGQNVTLSCEQNLNHDAMYWYRQDPGQGLRLIYYSQIVNDFQKGDIAEGYSVSREKKESFPLTVTSAQKNPTAFYLCASSPRLAGRSYEQYFGPGTRLTVT.

J is TRBJ1-2 and V is TRBV28; weak D call: TRBD1 (5 bases). This CDR3 spans 15 amino acids. The germline V gene encodes CDR1 MDHEN and CDR2 SYDVKM. V lost 1 base, J lost 5 bases, and 14 bases lay in between. The CDR3 DNA is TGTGCCAGCAGTTTATTTGGGACTCAAGTATATGGCTACACCTTC. Its protein product is CASSLFGTQVYGYTF.

The chain is built from TRBV3-1 (or the pseudogene TRBV3-2) and TRBJ2-7; no clear D. CDR1 and CDR2 from the germline V gene are LGHDT and YNNKEL (reference sequence). The germline V and J ends were trimmed by 1 base and 0 bases, with 7 bases remaining between them. The CDR3 spans 14 residues. Here the CDR3 reads CASSQAVYSYEQYF. For the CDR3, the DNA is TGTGCCAGCAGCCAAGCTGTGTACTCCTACGAGCAGTACTTC.

The chain carries TRBV6-4 and TRBJ1-5; TRBD1 matches at 8 bases. V gave up 4 bases and J gave up 6 bases; unmatched junction bases: 8. Germline loops: CDR1 MRHNA, CDR2 SNTAGT. The CDR3 runs 15 residues. CDR3 DNA: TGTGCCAGCAGTGCCACAGGGGGATCGGGTCAGCCCCAGCATTTT. This gives the protein CASSATGGSGQPQHF.

This clone has a single count. V usage is TRBV7-9 and J usage is TRBJ1-3, with 7 nucleotides matching TRBD1. This CDR3 region has 16 residues. The germline V gene has CDR1 SEHNR and CDR2 FQNEAQ (reference sequence). Unmatched junction bases numbered 8, after V lost 6 bases and J lost 0 bases. CDR3 amino acids: CASSSRDSDSGNTIYF. In DNA, the CDR3 is TGTGCCAGCAGTTCCAGGGACAGCGACTCTGGAAACACCATATATTTT. Together with reference TRBV7-9 and TRBJ1-3, the CDR3 gives the full variable domain: DTGVSQNPRHKITKRGQNVTFRCDPISEHNRLYWYRQTLGQGPEFLTYFQNEAQLEKSRLLSDRFSAERPKGSFSTLEIQRTEQGDSAMYLCASSSRDSDSGNTIYFGEGSWLTVV.

The CDR3 sequence is CASSPGGQGNTEAFF. DNA for the CDR3: TGTGCCAGCTCACCAGGGGGACAGGGAAACACTGAAGCTTTCTTT. The genes are TRBV18 and TRBJ1-1; TRBD1 matches 9 bases. The length of the CDR3 is 15 residues. V lost 2 bases to trimming and J lost 2 bases; unmatched junction nucleotides: 3. CDR1 and CDR2 (germline): KGHSH, LQKENI.

The rearrangement uses TRBV27 and TRBJ1-2; D is uncertain. The germline CDR1 and CDR2 sequences are MNHEY and SMNVEV (reference sequence). The CDR3 runs to 14 residues. V was trimmed by 2 bases and J by 3 bases, leaving 10 bases between them. The CDR3 loop is CASSLRVGYYGYTF. CDR3 DNA sequence: TGTGCCAGCAGTTTACGGGTTGGGTACTATGGCTACACCTTC.

The V call is TRBV9, the J call TRBJ2-2; 7 bases are a match to TRBD2. Germline V CDR1 and CDR2: SGDLS, YYNGEE. V shed 6 bases and J 4 bases; nucleotides not matched to a gene: 6. The CDR3 length is 14 residues. This chain's CDR3 is CASMSGVSTGELFF. The CDR3 nucleotides are TGTGCCAGCATGAGCGGGGTGAGCACCGGGGAGCTGTTTTTT.

The chain has TRBV30 and TRBJ1-5, with TRBD1 matching 7 bases. The trim removed 4 bases at V and 5 bases at J, leaving 5 bases unmatched. In germline, CDR1 is GTSNPN, CDR2 SVGIG (reference sequence). The CDR3 loop spans 13 amino acids. CDR3 in amino acids: CAWNRGSDQPQHF. The CDR3 DNA is TGTGCCTGGAACAGGGGATCGGATCAGCCCCAGCATTTT. Filled out from reference TRBV30 and TRBJ1-5, the complete variable domain reads SQTIHQWPATLVQPVGSPLSLECTVEGTSNPNLYWYRQAAGRGLQLLFYSVGIGQISSEVPQNLSASRPQDRQFILSSKKLLLSDSGFYLCAWNRGSDQPQHFGDGTRLSIL.

The V and J genes are TRBV28 and TRBJ2-7; 7 nucleotides match TRBD2. CDR3 length: 14 amino acids. V gave up 3 bases and J gave up 6 bases; unmatched junction bases: 8. The germline V gene has CDR1 MDHEN and CDR2 SYDVKM. CDR3 sequence reads: CASSFPTREFEQYF. In nucleotides, the CDR3 is TGTGCCAGCAGTTTTCCCACGCGGGAGTTCGAGCAGTACTTC.

Concerning this clone itself: An end of the junction does not agree with germline; a read error may underlie this. This rearrangement joins TRBV13 to TRBJ1-1; D not resolved. The CDR3 is made up of 12 amino acids. Germline V gives CDR1 PRHDT, CDR2 FYEKMQ (reference sequence). For the CDR3, the DNA is TGTGCCAGCAGCTTATCGGCCCCGACTCAAGCTTTT. Translated, it gives CASSLSAPTQAF. Variable domain in full (rest from reference TRBV13 and TRBJ1-1): AAGVIQSPRHLIKEKRETATLKCYPIPRHDTVYWYQQGPGQDPQFLISFYEKMQSDKGSIPDRFSAQQFSDYHSELNMSSLELGDSALYFCASSLSAPTQAFGQGTRLTVV.

This chain links TRBV7-2 with TRBJ2-7; possibly TRBD1 for D (5 bases). The CDR3 has 15 residues. Germline assignment: CDR1 SGHTA and CDR2 FQGNSA. The V end was cut by 5 bases, the J end by 0 bases, with 14 bases between. CDR3 region: CASSPQTQASYEQYF. The CDR3 DNA follows: TGTGCCAGCAGCCCGCAGACACAGGCCTCCTACGAGCAGTACTTC.

V and J are TRBV7-2 and TRBJ1-2; TRBD1 might be the D (5 bases). Deletions cut 5 bases from V and 11 bases from J, with 18 bases between. Germline CDR1 SGHTA, CDR2 FQGNSA. The CDR3 is 13 amino acids. The CDR3 nucleotides read TGTGCCAGCAGCCAAGGGACGGGAGTGGGGTACACCTTC. This translates into CASSQGTGVGYTF.

V is TRBV18 and J is TRBJ2-7, with 12 bases lining up with TRBD2. V was pared by 0 bases and J by 0 bases, with 3 bases of the junction left unmatched. This CDR3 is 17 amino acids long. Germline CDR1 KGHSH, CDR2 LQKENI. The CDR3 DNA follows: TGTGCCAGCTCACCACCGGGACTAGCGGGCCTCTCCTACGAGCAGTACTTC. It codes for CASSPPGLAGLSYEQYF. The entire variable domain, with the rest obtained from reference TRBV18 and TRBJ2-7, is as follows: NAGVMQNPRHLVRRRGQEARLRCSPMKGHSHVYWYRQLPEEGLKFMVYLQKENIIDESGMPKERFSAEFPKEGPSILRIQQVVRGDSAAYFCASSPPGLAGLSYEQYFGPGTRLTVT.

The chain joins TRBV4-1 to TRBJ2-7; D is perhaps TRBD2 (6 bases). Germline CDR1 is MGHRA and CDR2 is YSYEKL. V dropped 1 base and J dropped 7 bases, with 14 bases sitting between them. The length of the CDR3 is 14 residues. CDR3 amino acids: CASSQASSGSEQYF. The CDR3 nucleotides read TGCGCCAGCAGCCAAGCCTCTTCCGGGAGTGAGCAGTACTTC.

The DNA of the CDR3 is TGCGCCAGCAGCCAAGAAGTACCAGCGGGAGAAAGCGGGGAGCTGTTTTTT. Encoded protein: CASSQEVPAGESGELFF. This sequence joins TRBV4-3 and TRBJ2-2; TRBD2 matches 8 bases. The CDR3 spans 17 residues. CDR1 and CDR2 from the germline V gene are LGHNA and YSLEER. After removal of 0 bases from V and 7 bases from J, the junction contained 10 bases not matched to a gene.

The rearrangement uses TRBV12-3 or TRBV12-4 and TRBJ1-5, with a possible D match to TRBD1 (5 bases). With 2 bases removed from V and 6 bases from J, the gap between germline ends came to 8 bases. The CDR3 is made up of 13 amino acids. The CDR3 nucleotides are TGTGCCAGCAGTTTAAGGGGTAGTCAGCCCCAGCATTTT. Translation gives CASSLRGSQPQHF.

The count of this clone is one. The chain employs TRBV3-1 (or the pseudogene TRBV3-2) and TRBJ1-2, with 7 bases identical to TRBD1. Losses at the gene ends were 0 bases for V and 7 bases for J; bases not matched to a gene: 5. CDR3 length equals 14 residues. Germline V gives CDR1 LGHDT, CDR2 YNNKEL (reference sequence). The CDR3 nucleotides are TGTGCCAGCAGCCAAGAGACAGGGTCCGCTGGCTACACCTTC. Protein: CASSQETGSAGYTF.

Many counts were recorded for this clone. The chain joins TRBV6-6 to TRBJ2-1, with D possibly matching TRBD2 (6 bases). Germline CDR1 MNHNY, CDR2 SVGAGI (reference sequence). Trimming shortened V by 2 bases and J by 7 bases, and 12 bases separated the two germline ends. The CDR3 has 14 amino acids. The CDR3 sequence is CASSYVGGMNEQFF. The DNA for the CDR3 is TGTGCCAGCAGTTACGTCGGGGGTATGAATGAGCAGTTCTTC.

This chain links TRBV28 with TRBJ1-1, with a possible D match to TRBD1 (5 bases). V lost 2 bases, J lost 5 bases, and 15 bases lay in between. The CDR3 loop spans 15 amino acids. Germline CDR1 reads MDHEN; CDR2 reads SYDVKM. DNA for the CDR3: TGTGCCAGCAGTTTAATCGTCAGGGAAGGGACTGAAGCTTTCTTT. Residues: CASSLIVREGTEAFF.

The J gene is TRBJ1-2, the V gene TRBV9, with D hard to call. The V gene lost 0 bases and the J gene lost 5 bases, with 8 bases spanning the gap. CDR3 length: 13 amino acids. Germline-derived CDR1 and CDR2 are SGDLS and YYNGEE. The DNA of the CDR3 is TGTGCCAGCAGCGTAGCCTCACAATATGGCTACACCTTC. Encoded protein: CASSVASQYGYTF. The complete variable domain, with remaining parts taken from reference TRBV9 and TRBJ1-2, reads DSGVTQTPKHLITATGQRVTLRCSPRSGDLSVYWYQQSLDQGLQFLIQYYNGEERAKGNILERFSAQQFPDLHSELNLSSLELGDSALYFCASSVASQYGYTFGSGTRLTVV.

The chain employs TRBV4-3 and TRBJ2-1, with 8 bases identical to TRBD2. Losses at the gene ends were 2 bases for V and 1 base for J; bases not matched to a gene: 7. The germline V gene encodes CDR1 LGHNA and CDR2 YSLEER. The CDR3 covers 17 residues. CDR3 loop: CASSQLLAETSYNEQFF. The CDR3 coding sequence is TGCGCCAGCAGCCAATTACTAGCGGAGACTTCCTACAATGAGCAGTTCTTC.

The genes are TRBV27 and TRBJ2-7; 9 nucleotides match TRBD2. CDR1 is MNHEY and CDR2 is SMNVEV in the germline V gene (reference sequence). V was clipped by 1 base and J by 4 bases; unmatched bases: 5. The CDR3 is made up of 15 amino acids. CDR3 loop: CASSLWGGGEYEQYF. The CDR3 DNA reads TGTGCCAGCAGTTTATGGGGCGGGGGGGAATACGAGCAGTACTTC.